This TCR beta chain stems from a study of control samples from healthy donors and cancer patients. Repertoires were generated with immunoSEQ multiplex PCR, while TCRdb's copy carries only in-frame clones and drops some. The sample includes about 190,000 clones, roughly nine tenths of them seen just once. Trimming removed 1 base from V and 1 base from J; junction bases left unmatched: 6. Germline CDR1 LNHDA, CDR2 SQIVND (reference sequence). This CDR3 has 17 residues. The chain couples TRBV19 to TRBJ2-7, with 11 bases identical to TRBD1. This clonotype was sampled from a man aged 25-45 years in good health. Material for sequencing was blood. In nucleotides, the CDR3 is TGTGCCAGTAGTATAGTCGGGACAGGGGGTACGTCCTACGAGCAGTACTTC. Translation: CASSIVGTGGTSYEQYF.